A single sample is the source of the 24 T cell receptor beta chains below, sequenced in a study of shared clonotypes between healthy human individuals. Repertoires were generated with immunoSEQ multiplex PCR, while TCRdb's copy carries only in-frame clones and drops some. The sample lists around 990,000 clones, around 77% occurring once. Sample: memory CD4+ T cells from PBMCs. As for subset: CD45RA-negative fraction. The receptors here all came from a man younger than 30 in good health. Some clones in this sample may be carry-over from other donors' samples.

A note on this clone: Other DNA sequences in the same sample also yield this CDR3. The chain employs TRBV5-4 and TRBJ2-4, with no clear D. The germline V and J ends were trimmed by 0 bases and 0 bases, with 4 bases remaining between them. This CDR3 has 14 amino acids. Germline-derived CDR1 and CDR2 are SGHNT and YYREEE (reference sequence). CDR3 sequence reads: CASSLDLAKNIQYF. In DNA form, the CDR3 reads TGTGCCAGCAGCTTGGACCTAGCCAAAAACATTCAGTACTTC.

V is TRBV5-1 and J is TRBJ2-2, with TRBD1 as a possible D gene (6 bases). CDR1 SGHRS and CDR2 YFSETQ come from the germline V gene. This CDR3 region has 13 residues. Trimming stripped 3 bases from V and 7 bases from J, with 10 bases between. CDR3 loop: CASSSTGDGELFF. CDR3 DNA sequence: TGCGCCAGCAGCTCGACAGGAGACGGGGAGCTGTTTTTT.

This chain uses TRBV30 with TRBJ2-5; D unresolved. This CDR3 is 15 amino acids long. Germline V lookup: CDR1 GTSNPN, CDR2 SVGIG (reference sequence). Trimming took 3 bases from V and 2 from J, leaving 16 bases between them. CDR3 region: CAWSPALGYQETQYF. DNA of the CDR3: TGTGCCTGGAGCCCCGCACTGGGCTATCAAGAGACCCAGTACTTC.

This clone was recorded once. This rearrangement joins TRBV9 to TRBJ2-2, with unresolved D. This CDR3 region has 13 residues. Germline CDR1 reads SGDLS; CDR2 reads YYNGEE. Trimming pared 5 bases from V and 6 bases from J, leaving 11 bases between. The CDR3 DNA reads as TGTGCCAGCAGTGCCAGCCTACCCGGGGAGCTGTTTTTT. Translation: CASSASLPGELFF.

This chain links TRBV18 with TRBJ2-7, with a possible D match to TRBD2 (5 bases). The V and J ends lost 3 bases and 0 bases respectively, with 9 bases between them. Looked up from germline, CDR1 is KGHSH and CDR2 is LQKENI. This CDR3 spans 14 amino acids. The CDR3 DNA sequence: TGTGCCAGCTCACCGTCCGCGGGCTCCTACGAGCAGTACTTC. Its protein product is CASSPSAGSYEQYF.

The chain is built from TRBV25-1 and TRBJ1-3; 7 bases match TRBD1. The CDR3 is 15 residues long. J was trimmed by 3 bases and V by 4 bases; bases with no gene match: 6. The germline CDR1 and CDR2 sequences are MGHDK and SYGVNS. The CDR3 nucleotides read TGTGCCAGCAGTGGAGAACAGGGGATTGGAAACACCATATATTTT. It specifies CASSGEQGIGNTIYF.

The rearrangement joins TRBV19 to TRBJ1-5; D is uncertain. Trimming shortened V by 6 bases and J by 2 bases, and 8 bases separated the two germline ends. The CDR3 has 13 amino acids. Germline CDR1 LNHDA, CDR2 SQIVND (reference sequence). The CDR3 region is CASRIEGNQPQHF. The DNA of the CDR3 is TGTGCCAGTAGAATTGAGGGCAATCAGCCCCAGCATTTT.

The V call is TRBV5-1, the J call TRBJ1-2; 9 bases line up with TRBD1. CDR1 and CDR2 from the germline V gene are SGHRS and YFSETQ. The junction had 10 bases not matched to a gene; V was cut back by 3 bases and J by 4 bases. CDR3 length: 16 amino acids. CDR3 DNA: TGCGCCAGCAGCTACGCACAGGGGGCGCGAGCCTATGGCTACACCTTC. Residues: CASSYAQGARAYGYTF.

This rearrangement joins TRBV2 to TRBJ1-1; D perhaps matches TRBD1 (6 bases). The CDR3 contains 13 residues. Germline CDR1 is SNHLY and CDR2 is FYNNEI. Trimming removed 8 bases at V and 5 bases at J, with 15 bases between. The DNA for the CDR3 is TGTGCCAGCCGCGGGGGGCGGAATACTGAAGCTTTCTTT. Protein: CASRGGRNTEAFF.

This chain joins TRBV7-9 and TRBJ1-1, with D hard to call. In germline, CDR1 is SEHNR, CDR2 FQNEAQ (reference sequence). This CDR3 comprises 15 residues. V gave up 5 bases and J gave up 2 bases, with 15 bases separating them. The DNA of the CDR3 is TGTGCCAGCAGCGCCTCGGAGCGGGGAAACACTGAAGCTTTCTTT. Its translation is CASSASERGNTEAFF.

This chain joins TRBV7-9 and TRBJ2-2; 7 bases fit TRBD1. Germline CDR1 reads SEHNR; CDR2 reads FQNEAQ (reference sequence). The CDR3 totals 18 residues. With V trimmed by 4 bases and J by 5 bases, 16 bases remained unmatched. This CDR3 reads CASSSGTVRLGGTGELFF. CDR3 nucleotide sequence: TGTGCCAGCAGCTCAGGGACAGTGAGGCTAGGTGGGACCGGGGAGCTGTTTTTT.

V and J are TRBV6-6 and TRBJ1-1; D call uncertain. The CDR3 extends over 11 amino acids. Germline V lookup: CDR1 MNHNY, CDR2 SVGAGI (reference sequence). The ends were cut back, 6 bases at V and 7 bases at J, with 9 bases in the middle. The CDR3 protein is CASSLVNEAFF. In DNA, the CDR3 is TGTGCCAGCAGCCTAGTTAATGAAGCTTTCTTT.

A few counts support this clone. J is TRBJ2-2 and V is TRBV4-3; D gene ambiguous. Germline V gene sequence: CDR1 LGHNA, CDR2 YSLEER. The CDR3 is 12 amino acids. Trimming shortened V by 4 bases and J by 7 bases, and 7 bases separated the two germline ends. In nucleotides, the CDR3 is TGCGCCAGCAGCCGAACGGTCGGGGAGCTGTTTTTT. Encoded protein: CASSRTVGELFF.

The CDR3 DNA sequence: TGTGCCAGCAGCTTAGTTGGGACAGGGGGCAGTCAGCCCCAGCATTTT. Translation gives CASSLVGTGGSQPQHF. The rearrangement joins TRBV7-2 to TRBJ1-5; 12 nucleotides agree with TRBD1. V trimming: 1 base; J trimming: 6 bases; junction bases outside the gene matches: 4. Germline V lookup: CDR1 SGHTA, CDR2 FQGNSA. The CDR3 consists of 16 residues.

This clone was observed a handful of times. The sample holds other DNA sequences that translate to the same CDR3. The V call is TRBV18, the J call TRBJ2-1; 13 bases match TRBD2. The CDR3 sequence is 16 residues long. V dropped 3 bases and J dropped 4; count of bases not matched to a gene: 3. Germline V gives CDR1 KGHSH, CDR2 LQKENI. The CDR3 DNA is TGTGCCAGCTCACCGGGACTAGCGGGATCTTACAATGAGCAGTTCTTC. It is translated as CASSPGLAGSYNEQFF.

The gene calls are TRBV7-2 and TRBJ1-2, with D perhaps matching TRBD1 (6 bases). Germline V gene data show CDR1 as SGHTA and CDR2 as FQGNSA. The CDR3 totals 15 residues. Trimming removed 5 bases at V and 8 bases at J, with 21 bases between. The chain's CDR3 is CASSIRQAEIMGYTF. CDR3 nucleotides: TGTGCCAGCAGCATCCGACAGGCAGAGATAATGGGCTACACCTTC.

This chain links TRBV9 with TRBJ2-3; unclear D gene. Germline V gene sequence: CDR1 SGDLS, CDR2 YYNGEE. The CDR3 is 16 residues long. Trimming pared 0 bases from V and 2 bases from J, leaving 13 bases between. The CDR3 bases are TGTGCCAGCAGCGTAGCTGGCGGTACCTACACAGATACGCAGTATTTT. Translating it yields CASSVAGGTYTDTQYF.

The chain employs TRBV7-9 and TRBJ1-1; TRBD1 might be the D (6 bases). This CDR3 contains 19 residues. CDR1 SEHNR and CDR2 FQNEAQ come from the germline V gene (reference sequence). The V end lost 1 base, the J end lost 4 bases, and 25 bases lay between the germline ends. Written as DNA, the CDR3 is TGTGCCAGCAGCTTAGGGATCCTCCCAACAGGGAGTCTTGGCACTGAAGCTTTCTTT. Translation: CASSLGILPTGSLGTEAFF.

The chain uses TRBV28 and TRBJ2-7; maybe TRBD1 (5 bases). The germline V gene encodes CDR1 MDHEN and CDR2 SYDVKM. The CDR3 extends over 15 amino acids. Trimming removed 6 bases at V and 7 bases at J, with 22 bases between. CDR3 sequence: CASRGVGLKVGEQYF. For the CDR3, the DNA is TGTGCCAGCAGAGGAGTGGGGCTAAAGGTGGGGGAGCAGTACTTC. Supplemented by reference TRBV28 and TRBJ2-7, the full variable domain reads DVKVTQSSRYLVKRTGEKVFLECVQDMDHENMFWYRQDPGLGLRLIYFSYDVKMKEKGDIPEGYSVSREKKERFSLILESASTNQTSMYLCASRGVGLKVGEQYFGPGTRLTVT.

This clone was observed many times. Within the sample, other DNA sequences also encode this same CDR3. The chain recombines TRBV28 with TRBJ1-5; 11 bases match TRBD1. V lost 4 bases and J lost 6; bases outside the gene matches: 5. Per the germline V gene, CDR1 is MDHEN and CDR2 is SYDVKM. The CDR3 is made up of 15 amino acids. The CDR3 spells CASSSRTGGIQPQHF. CDR3 in DNA: TGTGCCAGCAGTTCTCGGACAGGGGGCATTCAGCCCCAGCATTTT.

V is TRBV5-1 and J is TRBJ1-3, with 8 positions matching TRBD1. There are 15 residues in the CDR3. Germline V gives CDR1 SGHRS, CDR2 YFSETQ. J gave up 1 base and V 4 bases, and 4 bases lay outside the gene matches. The CDR3 is CASSTRTGSGNTIYF. For the CDR3, the DNA is TGCGCCAGCAGCACCCGGACAGGGTCTGGAAACACCATATATTTT.

This sequence joins TRBV7-9 and TRBJ2-5; tentatively, D is TRBD1 or TRBD2 (6 bases each). The CDR3 runs 13 residues. Trimming pared 2 bases from V and 7 bases from J, leaving 11 bases between. Looked up from germline, CDR1 is SEHNR and CDR2 is FQNEAQ (reference sequence). DNA for the CDR3: TGTGCCAGCAGCTTAAGGGGGGCAGGGACCCAGTACTTC. Protein sequence: CASSLRGAGTQYF.

CDR3 in amino acids: CASSLDKGNTEAFF. Here the CDR3 DNA reads TGTGCCAGCAGCTTAGATAAGGGGAACACTGAAGCTTTCTTT. The chain is built from TRBV7-9 and TRBJ1-1; D is ambiguous. The germline V gene encodes CDR1 SEHNR and CDR2 FQNEAQ (reference sequence). V lost 1 base and J 1 base, leaving 7 bases between the germline ends. The CDR3 covers 14 residues.

This chain links TRBV5-1 with TRBJ2-2, with a possible D match to TRBD1 (6 bases). Trimming stripped 2 bases from V and 5 bases from J, with 16 bases between. Germline CDR1 reads SGHRS; CDR2 reads YFSETQ. This CDR3 has 16 amino acids. The CDR3 loop is CASSFDPGAWTGELFF. The CDR3 DNA reads TGCGCCAGCAGCTTTGACCCAGGGGCTTGGACCGGGGAGCTGTTTTTT. The full variable domain, in which reference TRBV5-1 and TRBJ2-2 provide the parts outside the CDR3, is KAGVTQTPRYLIKTRGQQVTLSCSPISGHRSVSWYQQTPGQGLQFLFEYFSETQRNKGNFPGRFSGRQFSNSRSEMNVSTLELGDSALYLCASSFDPGAWTGELFFGEGSRLTVL.